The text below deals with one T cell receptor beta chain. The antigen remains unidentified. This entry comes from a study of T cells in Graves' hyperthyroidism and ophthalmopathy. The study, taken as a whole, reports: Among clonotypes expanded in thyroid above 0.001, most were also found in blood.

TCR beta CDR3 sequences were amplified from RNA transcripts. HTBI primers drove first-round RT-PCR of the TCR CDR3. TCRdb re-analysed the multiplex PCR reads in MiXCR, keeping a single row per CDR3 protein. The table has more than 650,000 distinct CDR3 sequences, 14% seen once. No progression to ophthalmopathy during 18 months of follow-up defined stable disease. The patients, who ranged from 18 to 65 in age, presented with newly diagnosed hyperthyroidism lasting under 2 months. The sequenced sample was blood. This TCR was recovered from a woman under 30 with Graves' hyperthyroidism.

The CDR3 DNA is TGCAGCGTCCGCGTGGGCAGAGAGAACACTGAAGCTTTCTTT. It specifies CSVRVGRENTEAFF. The V and J genes are TRBV29-1 and TRBJ1-1; D remains unclear. Germline assignment: CDR1 SQVTM and CDR2 ANQGSEA. Trimming removed 6 bases from V and 1 base from J, with 15 bases in between. The CDR3 is made up of 14 amino acids.